This TCR beta chain was captured by sequencing in a study of cytomegalovirus exposure and HLA in healthy donors. Study conclusions and caveats: The number of N-insertions in an Asian-associated ancestry cluster was reportedly below the 666-donor mean in a later analysis. Clonal expansion was found to be greater in HLA-associated TCR beta chains than in equally common others in a later analysis. The majority of CMV-associated TCR beta chains were reported as apparently HLA-restricted in a later analysis.

This clone appeared once. Its specificity is not known. V was pared by 4 bases and J by 11 bases, with 20 bases of the junction left unmatched. The CDR3 extends over 16 amino acids. In germline, CDR1 is SGHDT, CDR2 YYEEEE. PCR employed 60 Vbeta and 13 Jbeta primers. Using immunoSEQ multiplex PCR, the repertoire was profiled, and TCRdb retains in-frame clones only, with some absent. This table holds around 210,000 clones, 70% to 90% found once. This sequence joins TRBV5-6 and TRBJ1-1, with 7 bases lining up with TRBD1. This TCR derives from a girl aged 2-15 years in good health and CMV-seronegative. The sample comprised PBMCs. Here the CDR3 reads CASSGQIDRVRLTAFF. In DNA, the CDR3 is TGTGCCAGCAGCGGACAAATAGACAGGGTTAGACTTACGGCTTTCTTT.